Following are 31 T cell receptor beta chains from one sample sequenced in a study of T-cell memory formation after mild COVID-19 (dated by TCRdb to the early 2020s). Libraries were constructed by 5' RACE. The sequencer listed for this sample is Illumina NovaSeq 6000. TCRdb reanalyzed the raw reads on its own, using fastp at Q25 for trimming and MiXCR for clone calling, and kept in-frame beta chains. Identical CDR3 protein sequences are pooled into one entry, listed with their most common genes and DNA. The sample yields approximately 300,000 distinct CDR3 sequences; approximately 15% were counted once. The ten largest clones add up to 22% of the sample. The sample was PBMCs or a T cell subset sorted from them (not recorded which). Receptors were obtained from a man younger than 35 who had mild COVID-19 (a few samples of this study predate the infection). The sample titles of this study are shuffled in the database, so cell type and time point are left out; the donor was told from shared clones.

This clonotype has only a few counts. The V and J genes are TRBV5-6 and TRBJ2-5, with TRBD2 matching over 10 bases. The J segment lost 5 bases and the V segment lost 3 bases, leaving 22 bases of the junction unmatched. CDR3 length: 20 amino acids. In germline, CDR1 is SGHDT, CDR2 YYEEEE. DNA for the CDR3: TGTGCCAGCAGCTCAGCCATCTCTTGGCTAGCGGGGGCCCGGCGGGAGACCCAGTACTTC. It specifies CASSSAISWLAGARRETQYF.

V gene TRBV28 combines with J gene TRBJ2-7, with D hard to call. Germline CDR1 reads MDHEN; CDR2 reads SYDVKM. The CDR3 is 13 amino acids. Between the trimmed V and J ends, which lost 2 bases and 1 base, there was a span of 6 bases. CDR3 loop: CASSLPRSYEQYV. In DNA, the CDR3 is TGTGCCAGCAGTTTACCACGGTCCTACGAGCAGTACGTC.

This clonotype appeared many times. The chain uses TRBV7-8 and TRBJ2-3; D uncertain. The CDR3 has 11 residues. The germline CDR1 and CDR2 sequences are SGHVS and FQNEAQ. V lost 4 bases and J lost 6, with 5 bases in between. The CDR3 loop is CASSSRDTQYF. The CDR3 coding sequence is TGTGCCAGCAGCTCGCGGGATACGCAGTATTTT.

This clonotype was seen a few times. CDR3 coding DNA: TGTGCCAGCAGGACTTTATCGGGGATGAATGAGCAGTTCTTC. Protein sequence: CASRTLSGMNEQFF. The genes are TRBV7-6 and TRBJ2-1, with D perhaps TRBD2 (5 bases). Germline CDR1 reads SGHVS; CDR2 reads FNYEAQ. CDR3 length: 14 amino acids. Trimming removed 6 bases from V and 7 bases from J, with 16 bases in between.

V gene TRBV6-6 combines with J gene TRBJ1-1; TRBD1 matches 9 bases. V lost 11 bases and J lost 5; bases outside the gene matches: 12. CDR1 and CDR2 from the germline V gene are MNHNY and SVGAGI (reference sequence). This CDR3 is 14 amino acids long. The CDR3 DNA sequence: TGTGCCGGCGGACTAGACAGGGGGACGACTGAAGCTTTCTTT. This sequence encodes CAGGLDRGTTEAFF.

The sample holds a few counts of this clonotype. This chain links TRBV7-8 with TRBJ1-4; D call uncertain. V gave up 1 base and J gave up 14 bases, with 17 bases separating them. Germline CDR1 and CDR2: SGHVS and FQNEAQ. CDR3 length equals 14 residues. In DNA, the CDR3 is TGTGCCAGCAGCTTAGAGTTTGGGCTTAACCGGCTGTTTTTT. Translation gives CASSLEFGLNRLFF. Full variable domain (outside the CDR3, taken from reference TRBV7-8 and TRBJ1-4): GAGVSQSPRYKVAKRGQDVALRCDPISGHVSLFWYQQALGQGPEFLTYFQNEAQLDKSGLPSDRFFAERPEGSVSTLKIQRTQQEDSAVYLCASSLEFGLNRLFFGSGTQLSVL.

The chain uses TRBV12-3 or TRBV12-4 and TRBJ2-1; D possibly corresponds to TRBD1 (5 bases). The CDR3 consists of 15 residues. With 6 bases removed from V and 0 bases from J, the gap between germline ends came to 12 bases. This chain's CDR3 is CASSETASSYNEQFF. In nucleotides, the CDR3 is TGTGCCAGCAGCGAGACAGCCTCCTCCTACAATGAGCAGTTCTTC.

This clonotype was seen only a few times. This could be a read error, since a much larger clone is one nucleotide away. The chain employs TRBV7-2 and TRBJ2-1; D is ambiguous. The length of the CDR3 is 15 residues. Germline-derived CDR1 and CDR2 are SGHTA and FQGNSA. The DNA of the CDR3 is TGTGCCAGCAGCACCGACTGGCACCCCTACACTGAGCAGTTCTTC. Its protein is CASSTDWHPYTEQFF.

This clonotype appeared a few times. The J gene is TRBJ2-2, the V gene TRBV6-1; either TRBD1 or TRBD2 may fit D (5 bases each). The CDR3 spans 15 residues. The V end lost 4 bases, the J end lost 2 bases, and 11 bases lay between the germline ends. From germline, CDR1 is MNHNS and CDR2 SASEGT. The chain's CDR3 is CASSAGAFNTGELFF. For the CDR3, the DNA is TGTGCCAGCAGTGCCGGGGCTTTTAACACCGGGGAGCTGTTTTTT.

The chain has TRBV6-2 or TRBV6-3 and TRBJ2-2; 10 positions agree with TRBD2. The CDR3 consists of 16 residues. Looked up from germline, CDR1 is MNHEY and CDR2 is SVGEGT. The junction had 8 bases not matched to a gene; V was cut back by 5 bases and J by 5 bases. CDR3 sequence: CASSQRGGLTTGELFF. The CDR3 DNA follows: TGTGCCAGCAGTCAGCGGGGGGGACTAACGACCGGGGAGCTGTTTTTT.

The chain employs TRBV7-2 and TRBJ1-2; D is undetermined. Germline CDR1 reads SGHTA; CDR2 reads FQGNSA. Trimming left V 1 base short and J 4 bases short, with 10 bases between. The CDR3 sequence is 14 residues long. CDR3 amino acids: CASSLVGSVYGYTF. For the CDR3, the DNA is TGTGCCAGCAGCTTAGTAGGCAGCGTCTATGGCTACACCTTC.

This clonotype showed up just a few times. V gene TRBV7-2 combines with J gene TRBJ2-2; the D is unclear. Trimming stripped 4 bases from V and 6 bases from J, with 18 bases between. Germline loops: CDR1 SGHTA, CDR2 FQGNSA. CDR3 length: 16 amino acids. The CDR3 coding sequence is TGTGCCAGCAGCTGGCCCAACGGTCCCAAGGCCGGGGAGCTGTTTTTT. Translated: CASSWPNGPKAGELFF. The complete variable domain, with remaining parts taken from reference TRBV7-2 and TRBJ2-2, reads GAGVSQSPSNKVTEKGKDVELRCDPISGHTALYWYRQSLGQGLEFLIYFQGNSAPDKSGLPSDRFSAERTGGSVSTLTIQRTQQEDSAVYLCASSWPNGPKAGELFFGEGSRLTVL.

This clonotype was seen only a few times. This chain connects TRBV7-8 to TRBJ2-2, with D perhaps TRBD1 (5 bases). The V end was cut by 1 base, the J end by 8 bases, with 8 bases between. The length of the CDR3 is 13 residues. The germline V gene has CDR1 SGHVS and CDR2 FQNEAQ. The CDR3, as DNA: TGTGCCAGCAGCTTAGGCCACAGGGGGGAGCTGTTTTTT. Translating gives CASSLGHRGELFF. The variable domain in full, with the rest retrieved from reference TRBV7-8 and TRBJ2-2, is GAGVSQSPRYKVAKRGQDVALRCDPISGHVSLFWYQQALGQGPEFLTYFQNEAQLDKSGLPSDRFFAERPEGSVSTLKIQRTQQEDSAVYLCASSLGHRGELFFGEGSRLTVL.

Only a few counts were recorded for this clonotype. The rearrangement joins TRBV6-1 to TRBJ2-7; D call uncertain. CDR1 MNHNS and CDR2 SASEGT come from the germline V gene. The length of the CDR3 is 13 residues. The V end was cut by 4 bases, the J end by 7 bases, with 14 bases between. The CDR3 region has the DNA TGTGCCAGCAGTGCGGAACGAGGTGGGGAGCAGTACTTC. Its translation is CASSAERGGEQYF.

This clonotype was observed a few times. The chain couples TRBV5-1 to TRBJ2-2; no firm D call. Germline loops: CDR1 SGHRS, CDR2 YFSETQ. The CDR3 is 13 residues long. V lost 2 bases and J 6 bases, leaving 8 bases between the germline ends. DNA of the CDR3: TGCGCCAGCAGCTTCGGGTCCCCCGGGGAGCTGTTTTTT. As protein: CASSFGSPGELFF. Complete variable domain (other parts from reference TRBV5-1 and TRBJ2-2): KAGVTQTPRYLIKTRGQQVTLSCSPISGHRSVSWYQQTPGQGLQFLFEYFSETQRNKGNFPGRFSGRQFSNSRSEMNVSTLELGDSALYLCASSFGSPGELFFGEGSRLTVL.

The chain uses TRBV12-3 or TRBV12-4 and TRBJ1-2; D gene uncertain. This CDR3 comprises 14 residues. Deletions cut 0 bases from V and 5 bases from J, with 10 bases between. CDR3 sequence: CASSLASGPYGYTF. The CDR3 DNA reads as TGTGCCAGCAGTTTAGCGTCGGGCCCGTATGGCTACACCTTC.

This clonotype has a count of ten or more. J is TRBJ2-2 and V is TRBV7-9; unclear D gene. Germline V gives CDR1 SEHNR, CDR2 FQNEAQ (reference sequence). Trimming took off 6 bases at V and 0 bases at J, with 11 bases between the two ends. This CDR3 has 15 amino acids. In DNA form, the CDR3 reads TGTGCCAGCAGACGGACCCTAGCGAACACCGGGGAGCTGTTTTTT. Its protein is CASRRTLANTGELFF.

This chain joins TRBV7-2 and TRBJ1-4; the D is unclear. The CDR3 extends over 14 amino acids. The V gene's germline CDR1 is SGHTA and CDR2 FQGNSA. V was pared by 5 bases and J by 8 bases, with 15 bases between. CDR3 bases: TGTGCCAGCAGCACCCAAAGGTGGGGAGAAAAACTGTTTTTT. Amino acids: CASSTQRWGEKLFF.

The rearrangement uses TRBV6-5 and TRBJ2-1; 8 bases match TRBD2. Germline loops: CDR1 MNHEY, CDR2 SVGAGI. V lost 10 bases to trimming and J lost 6 bases; unmatched junction nucleotides: 11. This CDR3 contains 14 residues. This chain's CDR3 is CATVGAGGINEQFF. CDR3 in DNA: TGTGCCACCGTGGGGGCGGGGGGCATCAATGAGCAGTTCTTC.

This clonotype has a handful of counts. The V call is TRBV20-1, the J call TRBJ1-6; unclear D gene. Deletions cut 7 bases from V and 9 bases from J, with 16 bases between. Germline assignment: CDR1 DFQATT and CDR2 SNEGSKA (reference sequence). The CDR3 has 13 residues. CDR3 region: CSVTRQPGSPLHF. The CDR3 DNA follows: TGCAGTGTTACCCGACAACCAGGTTCACCCCTCCACTTT.

As for this clonotype: Mismatch with germline at one junction end may stem from a read error. This sequence joins TRBV20-1 and TRBJ1-6; the match to TRBD1 covers 7 bases. Germline assignment: CDR1 DFQATT and CDR2 SNEGSKA (reference sequence). The CDR3 has 17 amino acids. CDR3 in DNA: TGCAGTGCTAGAGTTATGGACAGGCGTATCTCAGGGTCACTCCTCCACTTT. Its translation is CSARVMDRRISGSLLHF.

Ten or more counts support this clonotype. V gene TRBV12-3 or TRBV12-4 combines with J gene TRBJ2-3; a possible D gene is TRBD2 (6 bases). The CDR3 loop spans 13 amino acids. Trimming removed 3 bases at V and 3 bases at J, with 7 bases between. The CDR3 nucleotides read TGTGCCAGCAGTTTTCGGGGGACAGATACGCAGTATTTT. It is translated as CASSFRGTDTQYF.

This chain joins TRBV7-9 and TRBJ1-6; D is unclear. V was clipped by 0 bases and J by 0 bases, with 9 bases between them. The CDR3 has 17 amino acids. Germline loops: CDR1 SEHNR, CDR2 FQNEAQ (reference sequence). CDR3 protein: CASSLARASSYNSPLHF. DNA for the CDR3: TGTGCCAGCAGCTTAGCCCGGGCCAGCTCCTATAATTCACCCCTCCACTTT.

The rearrangement uses TRBV20-1 and TRBJ1-6, with 7 nucleotides matching TRBD1. V lost 0 bases, J lost 10 bases, and 6 bases stayed unmatched. Germline V gene sequence: CDR1 DFQATT, CDR2 SNEGSKA (reference sequence). The CDR3 loop spans 14 amino acids. The CDR3 reads CSARDPTGASPLHF. The CDR3, as DNA: TGCAGTGCTAGAGATCCCACAGGGGCCTCACCCCTCCACTTT.

This clonotype was seen more than once but under ten times. V and J are TRBV6-5 and TRBJ1-1, with 10 positions matching TRBD1. V dropped 6 bases and J dropped 10; count of bases not matched to a gene: 5. The CDR3 loop spans 12 amino acids. Per the germline V gene, CDR1 is MNHEY and CDR2 is SVGAGI. DNA of the CDR3: TGTGCCAGCAGCAAGGACAGGGGGGGAGCTTTCTTT. It specifies CASSKDRGGAFF.

With regard to this clonotype: Being one base from a much bigger clone, this may be a read error. The J gene is TRBJ1-1, the V gene TRBV5-1; 9 bases align to TRBD1. The CDR3 extends over 16 amino acids. The J segment lost 6 bases and the V segment lost 1 base, leaving 10 bases of the junction unmatched. Per germline, CDR1 SGHRS and CDR2 YFSETQ. The CDR3 coding sequence is TGCGCCAGCAGCTTGTCGGACCCGGGACAGGGCGCTGAAGCTTTCTTT. Translation: CASSLSDPGQGAEAFF.

The CDR3 reads CASSHHRPQGIRGNEQFF. CDR3 nucleotides: TGTGCCAGCAGCCACCACCGCCCCCAGGGCATAAGAGGTAATGAGCAGTTCTTC. V usage is TRBV3-1 and J usage is TRBJ2-1, with D perhaps matching TRBD1 (5 bases). The V gene's germline CDR1 is LGHDT and CDR2 YNNKEL (reference sequence). V shed 3 bases and J shed 7 bases, with 25 bases lying between them. There are 18 residues in the CDR3.

This clonotype has a handful of counts. V gene TRBV7-2 combines with J gene TRBJ2-3; D may be TRBD2 (6 bases). The germline V and J ends were trimmed by 2 bases and 2 bases, with 20 bases remaining between them. Germline loops: CDR1 SGHTA, CDR2 FQGNSA. The CDR3 runs 18 residues. The CDR3 loop is CASSLIPLAGLNTDTQYF. The CDR3, as DNA: TGTGCCAGCAGCTTAATCCCGCTGGCGGGACTTAACACAGATACGCAGTATTTT. The whole variable domain, remainder taken from reference TRBV7-2 and TRBJ2-3, is GAGVSQSPSNKVTEKGKDVELRCDPISGHTALYWYRQSLGQGLEFLIYFQGNSAPDKSGLPSDRFSAERTGGSVSTLTIQRTQQEDSAVYLCASSLIPLAGLNTDTQYFGPGTRLTVL.

The CDR3, as DNA: TGCAGCGTTGGGAGTGGGGGCTATGGCTACACCTTC. This sequence encodes CSVGSGGYGYTF. The V and J genes are TRBV29-1 and TRBJ1-2; weak D call: TRBD1 (5 bases). Germline CDR1 and CDR2: SQVTM and ANQGSEA. The CDR3 length is 12 residues. V lost 4 bases, J lost 4 bases, and 10 bases lay in between.

The chain has TRBV28 and TRBJ2-2, with D uncertain. The CDR3 runs 14 residues. Germline assignment: CDR1 MDHEN and CDR2 SYDVKM. Trimming pared 4 bases from V and 5 bases from J, leaving 11 bases between. The CDR3 region is CASSYSASTGELFF. The CDR3 bases are TGTGCCAGCAGTTATTCTGCCTCGACCGGGGAGCTGTTTTTT.

The chain has TRBV6-5 and TRBJ1-1, with 12 bases aligning to TRBD1. After removal of 5 bases from V and 11 bases from J, the junction contained 9 bases not matched to a gene. Germline CDR1 reads MNHEY; CDR2 reads SVGAGI. CDR3 length: 14 residues. The CDR3 here is CASSQGDRGPRAFF. Here the CDR3 DNA reads TGTGCCAGCAGTCAAGGGGACAGGGGGCCGAGGGCTTTCTTT.